The T cell receptor (beta chain) under discussion was sequenced for a study of blood T cell repertoires in COVID-19. Overall study context: Sites across the United States, Italy and Spain contributed samples from acute and convalescent COVID-19. Sample material is recorded as cDNA or gDNA derived from T cells, B-cell-depleted T cells, or PBMCs.

This clone showed up just once. As handled by the study authors: The authors estimated nucleated cell counts from reference gene primer amplification. The protocol was immunoSEQ multiplex PCR, while the TCRdb copy is restricted to in-frame clones and leaves out a portion. The V and J calls and clone size were taken over from that table, and D and trimming were inferred from the DNA. The sample holds under 250,000 clones, around nine tenths seen once. This receptor was identified in a woman aged 60-70 years who had recovered from COVID-19. Sequencing input: peripheral blood.

In DNA form, the CDR3 reads TGTGCCAGCAGCTTAATCGCGGGTGAGCAGTTCTTC. Amino acid sequence: CASSLIAGEQFF. The chain recombines TRBV7-3 with TRBJ2-1; a weak D match, TRBD2 (5 bases). V was trimmed by 1 base and J by 9 bases, leaving 7 bases between them. The CDR3 is made up of 12 amino acids. The germline CDR1 and CDR2 sequences are SGHTA and FQGTGA.